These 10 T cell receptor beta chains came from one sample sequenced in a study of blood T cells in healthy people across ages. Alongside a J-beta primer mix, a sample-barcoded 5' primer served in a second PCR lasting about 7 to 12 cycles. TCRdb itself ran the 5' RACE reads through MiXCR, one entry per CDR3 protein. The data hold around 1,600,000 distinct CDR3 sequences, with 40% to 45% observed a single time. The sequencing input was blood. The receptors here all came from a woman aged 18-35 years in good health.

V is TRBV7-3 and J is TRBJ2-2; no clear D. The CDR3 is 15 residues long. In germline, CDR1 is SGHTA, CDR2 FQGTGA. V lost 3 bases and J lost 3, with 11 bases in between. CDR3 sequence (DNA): TGTGCCAGCAGCTTTTTTGGGTCCTACACCGGGGAGCTGTTTTTT. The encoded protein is CASSFFGSYTGELFF.

DNA for the CDR3: TGTGCCAGCATGTCGAGGGATGGCACTGAAGCTTTCTTT. It is translated as CASMSRDGTEAFF. The rearrangement joins TRBV7-9 to TRBJ1-1; D ambiguous. The V and J ends lost 7 bases and 4 bases respectively, with 13 bases between them. From germline, CDR1 is SEHNR and CDR2 FQNEAQ (reference sequence). This CDR3 has 13 amino acids.

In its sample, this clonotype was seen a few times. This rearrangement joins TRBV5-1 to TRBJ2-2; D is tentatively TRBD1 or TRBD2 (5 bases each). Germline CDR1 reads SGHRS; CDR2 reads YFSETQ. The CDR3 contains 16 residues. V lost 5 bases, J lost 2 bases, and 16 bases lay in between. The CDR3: CASSRTWGPNTGELFF. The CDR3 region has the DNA TGCGCCAGCAGTCGGACGTGGGGACCCAACACCGGGGAGCTGTTTTTT.

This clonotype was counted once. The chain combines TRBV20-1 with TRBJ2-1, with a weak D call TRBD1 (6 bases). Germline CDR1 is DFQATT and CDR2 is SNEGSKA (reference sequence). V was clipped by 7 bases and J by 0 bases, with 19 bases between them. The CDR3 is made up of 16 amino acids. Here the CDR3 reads CSVQGYDGSSYNEQFF. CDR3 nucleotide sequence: TGCAGTGTCCAGGGGTACGACGGAAGCTCCTACAATGAGCAGTTCTTC.

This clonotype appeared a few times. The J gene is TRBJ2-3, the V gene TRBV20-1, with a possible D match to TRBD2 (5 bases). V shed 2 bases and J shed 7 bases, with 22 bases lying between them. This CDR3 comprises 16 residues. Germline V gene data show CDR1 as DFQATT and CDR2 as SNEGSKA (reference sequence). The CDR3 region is CSARSTGSGDTNTQYF. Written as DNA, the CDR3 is TGCAGTGCTAGATCCACGGGAAGCGGCGATACGAATACGCAGTATTTT.

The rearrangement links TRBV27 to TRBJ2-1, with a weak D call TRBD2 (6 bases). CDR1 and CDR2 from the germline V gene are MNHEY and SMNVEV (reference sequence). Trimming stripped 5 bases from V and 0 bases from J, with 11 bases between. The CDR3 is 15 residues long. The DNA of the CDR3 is TGTGCCAGCAGTGCGGGGTCGAGCTCCTACAATGAGCAGTTCTTC. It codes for CASSAGSSSYNEQFF.

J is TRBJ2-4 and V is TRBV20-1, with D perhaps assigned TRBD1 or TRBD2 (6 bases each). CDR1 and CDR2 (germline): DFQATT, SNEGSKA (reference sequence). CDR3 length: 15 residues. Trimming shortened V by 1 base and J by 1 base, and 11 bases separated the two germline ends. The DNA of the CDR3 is TGCAGTGCTAGAGCGGGGGCTACGGCCAAAAACATTCAGTACTTC. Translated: CSARAGATAKNIQYF.

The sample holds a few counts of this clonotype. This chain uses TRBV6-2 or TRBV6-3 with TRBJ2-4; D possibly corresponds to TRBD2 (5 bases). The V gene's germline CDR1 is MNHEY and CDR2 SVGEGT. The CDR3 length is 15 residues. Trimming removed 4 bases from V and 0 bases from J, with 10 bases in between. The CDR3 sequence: CASSSGNLAKNIQYF. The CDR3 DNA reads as TGTGCCAGCAGTTCGGGGAACCTAGCCAAAAACATTCAGTACTTC.

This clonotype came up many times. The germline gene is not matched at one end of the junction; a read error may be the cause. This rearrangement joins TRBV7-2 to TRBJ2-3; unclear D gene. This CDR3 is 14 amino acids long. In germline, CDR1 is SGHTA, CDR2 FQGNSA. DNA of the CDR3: TGTGCCAGCAGTTTAGGTATCAGCACAGATACGCAGTATTTT. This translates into CASSLGISTDTQYF. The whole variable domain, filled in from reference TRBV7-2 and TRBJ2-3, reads GAGVSQSPSNKVTEKGKDVELRCDPISGHTALYWYRQSLGQGLEFLIYFQGNSAPDKSGLPSDRFSAERTGGSVSTLTIQRTQQEDSAVYLCASSLGISTDTQYFGPGTRLTVL.

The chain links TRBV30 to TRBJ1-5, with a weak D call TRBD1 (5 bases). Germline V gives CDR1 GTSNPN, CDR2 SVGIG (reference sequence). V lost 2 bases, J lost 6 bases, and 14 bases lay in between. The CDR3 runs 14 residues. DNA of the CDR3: TGTGCCTGGAGTCTGGGCCCAGGGAGTCAGCCCCAGCATTTT. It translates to CAWSLGPGSQPQHF.